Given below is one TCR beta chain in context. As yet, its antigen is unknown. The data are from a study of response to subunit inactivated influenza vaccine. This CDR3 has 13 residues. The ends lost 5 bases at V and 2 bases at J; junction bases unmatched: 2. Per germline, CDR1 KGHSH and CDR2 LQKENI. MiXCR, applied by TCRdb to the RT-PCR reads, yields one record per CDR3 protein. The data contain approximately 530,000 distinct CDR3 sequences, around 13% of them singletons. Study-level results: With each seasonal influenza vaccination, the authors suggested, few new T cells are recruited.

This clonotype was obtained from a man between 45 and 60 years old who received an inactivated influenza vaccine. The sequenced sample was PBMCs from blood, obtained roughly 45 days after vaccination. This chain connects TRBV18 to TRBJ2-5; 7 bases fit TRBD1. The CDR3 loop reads CASSTGVQETQYF. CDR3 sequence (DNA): TGTGCCAGCTCAACAGGGGTACAAGAGACCCAGTACTTC.